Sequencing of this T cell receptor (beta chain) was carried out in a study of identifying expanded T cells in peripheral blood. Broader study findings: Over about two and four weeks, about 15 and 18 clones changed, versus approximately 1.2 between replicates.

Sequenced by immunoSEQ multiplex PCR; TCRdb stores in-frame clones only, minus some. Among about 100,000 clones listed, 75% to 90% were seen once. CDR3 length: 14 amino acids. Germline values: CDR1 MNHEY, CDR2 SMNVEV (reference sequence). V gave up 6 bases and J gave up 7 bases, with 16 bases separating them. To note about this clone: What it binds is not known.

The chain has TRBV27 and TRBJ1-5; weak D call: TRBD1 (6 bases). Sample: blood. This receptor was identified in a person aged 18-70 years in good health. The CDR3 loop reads CASSLWGRGQPQHF. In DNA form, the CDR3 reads TGTGCCAGCAGCCTTTGGGGGCGGGGACAGCCCCAGCATTTT.